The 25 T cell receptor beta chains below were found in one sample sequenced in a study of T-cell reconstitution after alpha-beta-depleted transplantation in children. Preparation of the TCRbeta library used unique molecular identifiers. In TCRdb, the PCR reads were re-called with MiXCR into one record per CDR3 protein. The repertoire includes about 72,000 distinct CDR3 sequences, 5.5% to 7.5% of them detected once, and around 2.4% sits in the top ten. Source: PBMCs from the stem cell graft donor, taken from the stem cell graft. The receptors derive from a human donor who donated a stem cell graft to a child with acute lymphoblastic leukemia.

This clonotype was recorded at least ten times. The CDR3 sequence is CASSQTGSQTQYF. CDR3 nucleotides: TGTGCCAGCAGCCAGACAGGCAGCCAGACCCAGTACTTC. V usage is TRBV27 and J usage is TRBJ2-5, with a weak D call TRBD1 (6 bases). CDR1 MNHEY and CDR2 SMNVEV come from the germline V gene (reference sequence). The V and J ends lost 6 bases and 6 bases respectively, with 14 bases between them. The CDR3 spans 13 residues.

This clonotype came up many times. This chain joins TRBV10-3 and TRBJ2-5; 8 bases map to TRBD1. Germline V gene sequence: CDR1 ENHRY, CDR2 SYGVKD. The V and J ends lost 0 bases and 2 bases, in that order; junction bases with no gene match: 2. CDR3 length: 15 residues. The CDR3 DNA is TGTGCCATCAGTGAGTCGGACAGGGCTCAAGAGACCCAGTACTTC. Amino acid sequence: CAISESDRAQETQYF.

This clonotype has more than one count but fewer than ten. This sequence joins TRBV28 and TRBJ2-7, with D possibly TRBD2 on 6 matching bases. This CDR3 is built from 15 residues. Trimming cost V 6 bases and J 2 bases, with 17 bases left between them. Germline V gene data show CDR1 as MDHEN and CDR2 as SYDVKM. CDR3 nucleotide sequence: TGTGCCAGCAGCCGGGACTGGATCACCCCCTACGAGCAGTACTTC. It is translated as CASSRDWITPYEQYF. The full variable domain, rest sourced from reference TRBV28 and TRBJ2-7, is DVKVTQSSRYLVKRTGEKVFLECVQDMDHENMFWYRQDPGLGLRLIYFSYDVKMKEKGDIPEGYSVSREKKERFSLILESASTNQTSMYLCASSRDWITPYEQYFGPGTRLTVT.

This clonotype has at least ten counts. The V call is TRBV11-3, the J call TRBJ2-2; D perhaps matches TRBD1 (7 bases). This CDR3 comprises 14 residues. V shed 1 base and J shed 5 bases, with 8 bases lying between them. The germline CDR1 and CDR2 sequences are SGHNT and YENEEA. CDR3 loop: CASSLAGGTGELFF. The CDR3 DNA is TGTGCCAGCAGCTTAGCAGGGGGGACCGGGGAGCTGTTTTTT.

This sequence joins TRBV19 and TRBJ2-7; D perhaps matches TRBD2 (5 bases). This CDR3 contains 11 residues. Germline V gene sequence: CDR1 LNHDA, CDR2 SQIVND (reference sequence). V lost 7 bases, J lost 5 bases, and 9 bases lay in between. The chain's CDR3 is CASTSGNEQYF. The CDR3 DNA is TGTGCCAGTACCTCGGGGAACGAGCAGTACTTC.

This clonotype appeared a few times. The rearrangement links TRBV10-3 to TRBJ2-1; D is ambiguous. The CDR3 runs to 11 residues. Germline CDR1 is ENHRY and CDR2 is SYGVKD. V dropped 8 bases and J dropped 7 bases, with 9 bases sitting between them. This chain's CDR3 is CAIRWQNEQFF. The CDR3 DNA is TGTGCCATCCGCTGGCAGAATGAGCAGTTCTTC.

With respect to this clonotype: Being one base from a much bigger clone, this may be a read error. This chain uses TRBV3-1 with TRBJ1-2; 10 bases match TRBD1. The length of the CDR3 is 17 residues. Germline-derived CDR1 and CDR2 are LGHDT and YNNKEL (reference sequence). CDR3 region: CACSQDRDRGRNYGYTF. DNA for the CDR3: TGTGCCTGCAGCCAAGATCGCGACAGGGGGCGAAACTATGGCTACACCTTC. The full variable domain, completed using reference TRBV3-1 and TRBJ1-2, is DTAVSQTPKYLVTQMGNDKSIKCEQNLGHDTMYWYKQDSKKFLKIMFSYNNKELIINETVPNRFSPKSPDKAHLNLHINSLELGDSAVYFCACSQDRDRGRNYGYTFGSGTRLTVV.

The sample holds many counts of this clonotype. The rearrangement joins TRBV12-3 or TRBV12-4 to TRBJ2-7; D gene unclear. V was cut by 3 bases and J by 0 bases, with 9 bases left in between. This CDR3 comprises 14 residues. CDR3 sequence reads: CASSLSSTSYEQYF. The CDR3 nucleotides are TGTGCCAGCAGTTTGAGCAGTACCTCCTACGAGCAGTACTTC.

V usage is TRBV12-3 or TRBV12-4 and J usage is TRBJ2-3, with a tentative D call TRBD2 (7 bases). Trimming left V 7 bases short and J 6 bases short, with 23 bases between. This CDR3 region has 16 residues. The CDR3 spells CASTLSYPGGPDTQYF. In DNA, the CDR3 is TGTGCCAGCACTCTTTCCTACCCGGGGGGCCCCGATACGCAGTATTTT.

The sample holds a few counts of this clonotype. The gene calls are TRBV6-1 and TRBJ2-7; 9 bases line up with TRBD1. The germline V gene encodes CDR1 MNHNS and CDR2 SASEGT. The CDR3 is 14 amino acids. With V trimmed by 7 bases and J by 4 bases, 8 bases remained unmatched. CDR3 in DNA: TGTGCCAGCACACCGGGACAGGGTTCATACGAGCAGTACTTC. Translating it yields CASTPGQGSYEQYF.

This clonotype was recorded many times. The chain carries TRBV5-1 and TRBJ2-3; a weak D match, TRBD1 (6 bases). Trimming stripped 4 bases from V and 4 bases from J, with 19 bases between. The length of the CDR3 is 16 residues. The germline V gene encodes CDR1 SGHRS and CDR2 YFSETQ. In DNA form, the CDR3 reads TGCGCCAGCAGCGCGACCTTAACGGACAGCGCAGATACGCAGTATTTT. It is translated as CASSATLTDSADTQYF.

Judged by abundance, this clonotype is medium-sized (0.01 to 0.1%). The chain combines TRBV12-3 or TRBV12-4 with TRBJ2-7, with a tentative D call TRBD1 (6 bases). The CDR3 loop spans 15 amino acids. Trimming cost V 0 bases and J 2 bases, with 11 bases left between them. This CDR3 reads CASSLAGQGPYEQYF. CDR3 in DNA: TGTGCCAGCAGTTTAGCGGGGCAGGGGCCCTACGAGCAGTACTTC.

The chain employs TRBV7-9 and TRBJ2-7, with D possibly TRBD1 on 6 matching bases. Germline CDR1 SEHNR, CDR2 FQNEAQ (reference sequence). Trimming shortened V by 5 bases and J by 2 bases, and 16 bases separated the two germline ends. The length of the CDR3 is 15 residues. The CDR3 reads CASSPATGPTYEQYF. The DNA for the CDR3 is TGTGCCAGCAGCCCTGCCACAGGGCCAACCTACGAGCAGTACTTC.

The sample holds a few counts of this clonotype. The CDR3 spells CASSGGLAVRQYEQYF. DNA for the CDR3: TGTGCCAGCAGTGGGGGACTAGCGGTAAGACAGTACGAGCAGTACTTC. The chain recombines TRBV2 with TRBJ2-7, with 11 bases matching TRBD2. Germline CDR1 is SNHLY and CDR2 is FYNNEI. V trimming: 4 bases; J trimming: 4 bases; junction bases outside the gene matches: 9. The CDR3 covers 16 residues.

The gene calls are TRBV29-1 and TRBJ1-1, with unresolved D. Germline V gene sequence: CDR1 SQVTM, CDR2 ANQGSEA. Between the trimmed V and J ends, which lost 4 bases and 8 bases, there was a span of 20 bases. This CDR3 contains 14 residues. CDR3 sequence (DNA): TGCAGCGTTGGAGATGGGAACGATCACGGGGAAGCTTTCTTT. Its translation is CSVGDGNDHGEAFF.

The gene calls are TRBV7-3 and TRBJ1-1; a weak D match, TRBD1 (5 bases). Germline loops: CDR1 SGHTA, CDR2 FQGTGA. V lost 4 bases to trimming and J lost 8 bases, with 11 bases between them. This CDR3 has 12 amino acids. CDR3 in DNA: TGTGCCAGCAGCTCCGGACAAGGCGAAGCTTTCTTT. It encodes CASSSGQGEAFF.

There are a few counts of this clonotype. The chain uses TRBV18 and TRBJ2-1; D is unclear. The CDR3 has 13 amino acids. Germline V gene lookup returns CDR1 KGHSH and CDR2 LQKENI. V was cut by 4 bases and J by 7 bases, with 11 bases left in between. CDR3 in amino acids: CASSLLDQNEQFF. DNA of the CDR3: TGTGCCAGCTCACTATTGGACCAGAATGAGCAGTTCTTC.

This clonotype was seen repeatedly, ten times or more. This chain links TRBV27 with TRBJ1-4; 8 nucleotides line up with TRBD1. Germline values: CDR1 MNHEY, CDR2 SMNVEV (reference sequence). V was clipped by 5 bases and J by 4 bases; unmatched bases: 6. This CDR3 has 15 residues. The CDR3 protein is CASSDRTGINEKLFF. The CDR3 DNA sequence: TGTGCCAGCAGTGACCGGACAGGGATTAATGAAAAACTGTTTTTT.

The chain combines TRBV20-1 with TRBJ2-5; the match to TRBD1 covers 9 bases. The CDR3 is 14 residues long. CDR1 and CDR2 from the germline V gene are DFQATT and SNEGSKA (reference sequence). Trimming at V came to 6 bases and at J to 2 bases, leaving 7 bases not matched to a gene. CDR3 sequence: CSARETGGQETQYF. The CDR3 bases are TGCAGTGCCCGGGAGACAGGGGGACAAGAGACCCAGTACTTC.

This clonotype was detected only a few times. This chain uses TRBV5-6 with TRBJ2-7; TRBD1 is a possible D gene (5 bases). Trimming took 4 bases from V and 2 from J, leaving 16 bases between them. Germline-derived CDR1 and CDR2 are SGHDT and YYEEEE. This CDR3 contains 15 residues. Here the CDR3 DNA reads TGTGCCAGCAGCCTCCCGCGCAGGGCAGCCTACGAGCAGTACTTC. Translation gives CASSLPRRAAYEQYF.

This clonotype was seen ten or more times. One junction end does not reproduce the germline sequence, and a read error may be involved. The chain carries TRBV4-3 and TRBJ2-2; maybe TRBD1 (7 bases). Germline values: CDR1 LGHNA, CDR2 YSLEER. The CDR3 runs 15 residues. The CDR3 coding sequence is TGCGCCAGCCGCCAGGGGGGCTCGGGCACCGGGGAGCTGTTTTTT. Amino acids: CASRQGGSGTGELFF.

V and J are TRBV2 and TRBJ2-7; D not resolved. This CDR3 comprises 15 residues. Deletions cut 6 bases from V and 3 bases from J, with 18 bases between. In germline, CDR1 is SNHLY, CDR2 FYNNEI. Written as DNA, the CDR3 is TGTGCCAGCAGCGACTGGATAACCGAGAACTACGAGCAGTACTTC. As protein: CASSDWITENYEQYF.

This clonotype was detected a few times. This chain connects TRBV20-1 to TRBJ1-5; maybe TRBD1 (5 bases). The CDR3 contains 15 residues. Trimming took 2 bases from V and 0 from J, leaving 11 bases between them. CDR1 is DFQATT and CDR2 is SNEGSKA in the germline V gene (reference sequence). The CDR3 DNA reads TGCAGTGCTAGACAAGGGGCCGCTAGCAATCAGCCCCAGCATTTT. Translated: CSARQGAASNQPQHF.

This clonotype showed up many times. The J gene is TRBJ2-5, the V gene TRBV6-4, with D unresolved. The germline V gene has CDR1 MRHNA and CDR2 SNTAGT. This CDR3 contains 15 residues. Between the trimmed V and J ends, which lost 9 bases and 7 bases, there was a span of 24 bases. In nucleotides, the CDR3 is TGTGCCAGAACCAAACACCGATCACCCCGAGGGACCCAGTACTTC. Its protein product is CARTKHRSPRGTQYF.

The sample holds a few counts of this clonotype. Here the CDR3 reads CASRIKIGTTPENIQYF. CDR3 nucleotides: TGTGCCAGTAGGATCAAGATAGGGACAACTCCGGAAAACATTCAGTACTTC. This chain connects TRBV19 to TRBJ2-4; perhaps TRBD1 as D (6 bases). V dropped 6 bases and J dropped 5 bases, with 23 bases sitting between them. This CDR3 has 17 amino acids. The germline CDR1 and CDR2 sequences are LNHDA and SQIVND (reference sequence).